This is a list of T cell receptor beta chains from one sample in a study of cytomegalovirus exposure and HLA in healthy donors. Clones were sequenced by immunoSEQ multiplex PCR, and TCRdb holds only the in-frame ones, with some missing. The top ten hold nearly 3% of the sample, which has some 130,000 clones, 80% to 90% seen once. Sequences were obtained from PBMCs. These receptor sequences come from a man aged 18 to 29 in good health and CMV-seronegative. CDR3s leave out the opening cysteine and the closing phenylalanine or tryptophan. Some rows have no size entry. The others give once, few or many, or a class for an expanded clone.

v_gene	abundance	len	j_gene	CDR3aa
TRBV29-1	NA	12	TRBJ2-7	SVDARDSSYEQY
TRBV5-1	NA	12	TRBJ2-5	ASSLTGTEETQY
TRBV29-1	NA	9	TRBJ1-2	SVEARYGYT
TRBV5-4	NA	12	TRBJ2-1	ASSLGVKGDEQF
TRBV18	few	17	TRBJ2-1	ASSPPDITFILNNNEQF
TRBV11-2	NA	11	TRBJ1-1	ASSADRGTEAF
TRBV5-5	NA	13	TRBJ1-6	ASSFFGTGLSPLH
TRBV11-2	NA	10	TRBJ2-7	ASSYHSYEQY
TRBV29-1	NA	10	TRBJ2-3	SVVFSTDTQY
TRBV6-4	NA	11	TRBJ2-3	ASSDRSTDTQY
TRBV27	NA	12	TRBJ2-2	ASSLWEPTGELF
TRBV27	few	12	TRBJ2-2	ASSLGQRAGELF
TRBV7-2	NA	14	TRBJ1-1	ASSAYRVRRNTEAF
TRBV18	NA	13	TRBJ1-3	ASSLAGTSGNTIY
TRBV7-9	once	13	TRBJ1-1	ASSLPSLVNTEAF
TRBV2	NA	11	TRBJ1-1	ARGGVGDTEAF
TRBV5-1	NA	9	TRBJ2-6	ASGGANVLT
TRBV11-2	NA	12	TRBJ1-6	ASSSRTENSPLH
TRBV5-5	NA	12	TRBJ1-6	ASSFGQGESPLH
TRBV29-1	NA	12	TRBJ2-7	SVTRGRSSYEQY
TRBV28	NA	11	TRBJ2-7	ASSFGTVREQY
TRBV19	NA	11	TRBJ2-5	ASRNHGTETQY
TRBV2	NA	12	TRBJ2-5	ASSTSLVLETQY